This T cell receptor beta chain was retrieved from a study of control samples from healthy donors and cancer patients. Trimming left V 4 bases short and J 7 bases short, with 13 bases between. This CDR3 has 14 amino acids. Germline assignment: CDR1 SGHVS and CDR2 FQNEAQ. Generated by immunoSEQ multiplex PCR, the TCRdb table keeps only in-frame clones and is missing some. This sample yields over 100,000 clones, of which about 88% are seen a single time; about 3.4% belongs to the top ten. The sample comprised blood. The TCR sequence derives from a man aged 50-60 years in good health. The gene calls are TRBV7-8 and TRBJ2-2, with D perhaps matching TRBD1 (7 bases). CDR3 nucleotide sequence: TGTGCCAGCAGCTGGTCAGGGGGGCACGGGGAGCTGTTTTTT. This encodes CASSWSGGHGELFF.